The source of this TCR beta chain is a study of tumor-infiltrating lymphocytes in primary liver carcinoma. Study conclusions and caveats: Tumor-adjacent and tumor-blood pairs shared less of their repertoires than tumor region pairs shared.

About this clonotype itself: No antigen is known for it.

In germline, CDR1 is MNHNS, CDR2 SASEGT. CDR3 length equals 17 residues. V lost 8 bases, J lost 0 bases, and 15 bases stayed unmatched. A constant-region primer primed TCR beta cDNA synthesis from around 500 ng of total RNA. Each TCR beta library was derived from three nested multiplex PCR rounds that employed slightly modified ARM-PCR. Running ten to eleven cycles apiece, the first two PCR rounds relied on TRBV1-TRBV30 forward primers together with a C-beta reverse primer. TCRdb re-called the multiplex PCR reads through MiXCR, storing one row per CDR3 protein. The sample includes 65,000 to 90,000 distinct CDR3 sequences, 72% of them seen just once. Co-extracted RNA and DNA came from roughly 20-30 mg of unsorted bulk tissue.

The sequencing sample was made of liver tumor tissue from sampling region 1. Subset defined: tumor region T1, superior pole. The TCR originated in a man between 35 and 55 years old with primary liver carcinoma and hepatitis B virus infection. The V call is TRBV6-1, the J call TRBJ2-7; 8 bases align to TRBD2. The CDR3 spells CASVWVAGFVLSYEQYF. The DNA for the CDR3 is TGTGCCAGCGTATGGGTAGCGGGGTTTGTTCTCTCCTACGAGCAGTACTTC.